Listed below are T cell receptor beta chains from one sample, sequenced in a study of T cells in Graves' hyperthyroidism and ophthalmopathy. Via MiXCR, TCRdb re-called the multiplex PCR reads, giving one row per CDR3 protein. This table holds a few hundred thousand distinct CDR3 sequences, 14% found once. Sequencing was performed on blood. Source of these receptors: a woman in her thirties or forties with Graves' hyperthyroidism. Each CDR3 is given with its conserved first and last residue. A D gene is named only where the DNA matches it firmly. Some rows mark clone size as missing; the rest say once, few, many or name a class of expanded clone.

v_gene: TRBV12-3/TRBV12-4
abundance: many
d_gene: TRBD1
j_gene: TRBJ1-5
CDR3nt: TGTGCCAGCAGGGCCGGGACAGGGGTTTCTCAGCCCCAGCATTTT
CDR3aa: CASRAGTGVSQPQHF

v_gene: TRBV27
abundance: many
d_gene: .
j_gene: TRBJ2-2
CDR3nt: TGTGCCAGCAGTGGGTTTATTTCCGGGGAGCTGTTTTTT
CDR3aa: CASSGFISGELFF

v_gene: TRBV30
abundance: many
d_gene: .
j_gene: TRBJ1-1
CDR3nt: TGTGCCTGGAGTTCGTCCGGGGCCGGTCAAGCTTTCTTT
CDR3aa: CAWSSSGAGQAFF

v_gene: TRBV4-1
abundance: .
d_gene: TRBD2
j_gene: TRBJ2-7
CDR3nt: TGCGCCAGCAGCCAAGTAGCGGGAGGGCCTTACGAGCAGTACTTC
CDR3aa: CASSQVAGGPYEQYF

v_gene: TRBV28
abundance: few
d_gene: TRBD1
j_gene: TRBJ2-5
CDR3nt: TGTGCCAGCAGTTTCCTCTCCGGGACAGGGTGGGGAGAGACCCAGTACTTC
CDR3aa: CASSFLSGTGWGETQYF

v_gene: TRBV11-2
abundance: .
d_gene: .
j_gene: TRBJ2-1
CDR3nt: TGTGCCAGCAGCAGACGACAGGAGAGCTCCTACAATGAGCAGTTCTTC
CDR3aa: CASSRRQESSYNEQFF

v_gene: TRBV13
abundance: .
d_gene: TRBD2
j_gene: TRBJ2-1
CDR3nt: TGTGCCAGCAGCTTTAGCGGGGACACTTTCTACAATGAGCAGTTCTTC
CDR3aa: CASSFSGDTFYNEQFF

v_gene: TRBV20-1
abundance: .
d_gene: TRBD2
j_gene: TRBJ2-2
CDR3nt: TGCAGTGCTAGACTAGCGGCCAGCGGGGAGCTGTTTTTT
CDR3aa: CSARLAASGELFF

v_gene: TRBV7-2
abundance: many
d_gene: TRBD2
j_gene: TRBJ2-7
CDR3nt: TGTGCCAGCAGTTTTCCCGGGACTACGCGCTCCTACGAGCAGTACTTC
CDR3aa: CASSFPGTTRSYEQYF

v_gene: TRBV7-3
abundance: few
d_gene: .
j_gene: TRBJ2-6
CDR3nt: TGTGCCAGCAGCTTTGCCCGGGACTCGATCTCTGGGGCCAACGTCCTGACTTTC
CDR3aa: CASSFARDSISGANVLTF

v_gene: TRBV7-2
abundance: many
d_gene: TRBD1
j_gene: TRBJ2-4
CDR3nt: TGTGCCAGCAGCTTGAGGACAGGGGGGACAAACATTCAGTACTTC
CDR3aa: CASSLRTGGTNIQYF

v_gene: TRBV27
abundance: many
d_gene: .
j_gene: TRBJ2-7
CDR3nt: TGTGCCAGCAGTTTTGGGACGGAACCCTACGAGCAGTACTTC
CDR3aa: CASSFGTEPYEQYF

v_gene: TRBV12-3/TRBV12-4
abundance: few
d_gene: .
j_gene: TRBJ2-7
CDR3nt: TGTGCCAGCACCCCTTGGGTGGCCTACGAGCAGTACTTC
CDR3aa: CASTPWVAYEQYF

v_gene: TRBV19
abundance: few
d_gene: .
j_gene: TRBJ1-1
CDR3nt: TGTGCCAGTAGTATAGCCGGCGGATCAGACACTGAAGCTTTCTTT
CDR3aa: CASSIAGGSDTEAFF

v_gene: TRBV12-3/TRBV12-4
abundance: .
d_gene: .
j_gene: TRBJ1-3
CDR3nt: TGTGCCAGCAGTTTTGGGGTTTTGAACACCATATATTTT
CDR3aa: CASSFGVLNTIYF

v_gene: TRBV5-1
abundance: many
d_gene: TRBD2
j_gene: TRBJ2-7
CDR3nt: TGCGCCAGCAGCGGCGGGAGTTCAGTCGGCGAGCAGTACTTC
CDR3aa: CASSGGSSVGEQYF

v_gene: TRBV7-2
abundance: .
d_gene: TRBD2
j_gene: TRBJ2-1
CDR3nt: TGTGCCAGCAGCTTAGTAGCGGGAGAGTGGAATGAGCAGTTCTTC
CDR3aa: CASSLVAGEWNEQFF

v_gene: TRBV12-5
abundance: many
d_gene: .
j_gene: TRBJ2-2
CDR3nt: TGTGCTAGTGGCCCGAATACTTGGGCCGGGGAGCTGTTTTTT
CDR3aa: CASGPNTWAGELFF

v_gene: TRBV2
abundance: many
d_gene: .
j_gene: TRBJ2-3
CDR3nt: TGTGCCAGCAGGAGACAGTATCCAGATACGCAGTATTTT
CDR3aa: CASRRQYPDTQYF

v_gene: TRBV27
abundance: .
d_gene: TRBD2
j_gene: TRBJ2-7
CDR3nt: TGTGCCAGCAGTTTATCTGGTGTGAGACTAGCGGGAGAAGAGCAGTACTTC
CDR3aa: CASSLSGVRLAGEEQYF

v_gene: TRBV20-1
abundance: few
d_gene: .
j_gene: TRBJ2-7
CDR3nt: TGCAGTGCCCCTGCTAGAGATGGCTACGAGCAGTACTTC
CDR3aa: CSAPARDGYEQYF

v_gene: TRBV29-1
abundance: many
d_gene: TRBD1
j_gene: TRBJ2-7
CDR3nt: TGCAGCGTTGAATTAGGGGGACAGATCTACGAGCAGTACTTC
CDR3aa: CSVELGGQIYEQYF

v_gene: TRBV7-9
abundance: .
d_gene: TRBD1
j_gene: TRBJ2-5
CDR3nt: TGTGCCAGCAGCTCGGTGACAGGGCTCCAAGAGACCCAGTACTTC
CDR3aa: CASSSVTGLQETQYF

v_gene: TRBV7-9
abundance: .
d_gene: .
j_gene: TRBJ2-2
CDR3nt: TGTGCCAGCAGCTACGCGGGCGGTTCGAACACCGGGGAGCTGTTTTTT
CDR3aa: CASSYAGGSNTGELFF

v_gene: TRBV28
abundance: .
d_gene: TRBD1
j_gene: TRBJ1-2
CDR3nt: TGTGCCAGCAGTCCGAGACAGGGACGACTATACTATGGCTACACCTTC
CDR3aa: CASSPRQGRLYYGYTF

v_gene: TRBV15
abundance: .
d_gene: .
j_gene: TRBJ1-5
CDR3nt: TGTGCCACCAGCCCCCTAGACGAGCCCCAGCATTTT
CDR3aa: CATSPLDEPQHF

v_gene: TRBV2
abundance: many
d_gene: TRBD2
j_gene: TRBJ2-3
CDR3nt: TGTGCCAGCAGTGGTACTAGCGAAACCGATACGCAGTATTTT
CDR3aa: CASSGTSETDTQYF

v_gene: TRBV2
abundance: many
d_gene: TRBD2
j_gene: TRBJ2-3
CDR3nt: TGTGCCAGCAGAGGTGTAGGACTAGCGGGTCCAAGAGATACGCAGTATTTT
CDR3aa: CASRGVGLAGPRDTQYF

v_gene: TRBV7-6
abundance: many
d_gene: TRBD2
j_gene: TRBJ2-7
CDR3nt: TGTGCCAGCAGCTCCGGGACTAGCGGGAGAGAAGACCCCTACGAGCAGTACTTC
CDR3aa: CASSSGTSGREDPYEQYF

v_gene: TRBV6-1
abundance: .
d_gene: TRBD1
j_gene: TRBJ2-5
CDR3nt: TGTGCCAGCGGATCCGGGACAGAACTTACCCCGTGGTACTTC
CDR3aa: CASGSGTELTPWYF

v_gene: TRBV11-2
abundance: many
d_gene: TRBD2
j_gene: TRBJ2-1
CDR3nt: TGTGCCAGCAGCTTATCACTAGCGGGATTCAATGAGCAGTTCTTC
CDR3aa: CASSLSLAGFNEQFF

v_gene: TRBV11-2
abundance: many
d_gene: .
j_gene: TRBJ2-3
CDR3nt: TGTGCCAGCAGCACCCCCAGAGGGACAGATACGCAGTATTTT
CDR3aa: CASSTPRGTDTQYF